The rows below give T cell receptor beta chains drawn from one sample of a study of shared clonotypes between healthy human individuals. The table came from immunoSEQ multiplex PCR; TCRdb's copy has only in-frame clones and leaves some out. The sample yields nearly 750,000 clones, roughly 72% seen once. Sequenced: memory CD4+ T cells sorted from blood. The source of these receptors is a woman aged 25-40 years in good health. The CDR3 runs from the conserved cysteine through the conserved F or W. D genes are given only for firm matches. The listing skips clone size in some rows; elsewhere it reads once, few, many or a size class.

j_call: TRBJ2-2; v_call: TRBV29-1; clone_size: NA; d_call: NA; cdr3_nt: TGCAGCGTTGACGGCAGGGGGGGCACAACCGGGGAGCTGTTTTTT; cdr3_aa: CSVDGRGGTTGELFF
j_call: TRBJ2-4; v_call: TRBV28; clone_size: NA; d_call: TRBD1; cdr3_nt: TGTGCCAGCAGTGGGGACAGTAGACTAGCCAAAAACATTCAGTACTTC; cdr3_aa: CASSGDSRLAKNIQYF
j_call: TRBJ2-7; v_call: TRBV28; clone_size: few; d_call: NA; cdr3_nt: TGTGCCAGCAGTTCCTACAGTTACTCCTACGAGCAGTACTTC; cdr3_aa: CASSSYSYSYEQYF
j_call: TRBJ1-2; v_call: TRBV28; clone_size: NA; d_call: TRBD1; cdr3_nt: TGTGCCAGCAGACACCGTGGACAGGGACCTAAGGGCTACACCTTC; cdr3_aa: CASRHRGQGPKGYTF
j_call: TRBJ1-5; v_call: TRBV19; clone_size: NA; d_call: NA; cdr3_nt: TGTGCCAGTCGAGGGGCGGTCCATCAGCCCCAGCATTTT; cdr3_aa: CASRGAVHQPQHF
j_call: TRBJ2-1; v_call: TRBV29-1; clone_size: NA; d_call: NA; cdr3_nt: TGCAGCGTTGGGGAGCGCTTCAAGAGGAATGAGCAGTTCTTC; cdr3_aa: CSVGERFKRNEQFF
j_call: TRBJ2-3; v_call: TRBV28; clone_size: once; d_call: NA; cdr3_nt: TGTGCCAGCAGTTTATCCACAGATACGCAGTATTTT; cdr3_aa: CASSLSTDTQYF
j_call: TRBJ2-1; v_call: TRBV28; clone_size: NA; d_call: TRBD1; cdr3_nt: TGTGCCAGCAGTTTAGGAAGGGGGCCAAATCGTGAGCAGTTCTTC; cdr3_aa: CASSLGRGPNREQFF
j_call: TRBJ2-6; v_call: TRBV7-3; clone_size: NA; d_call: NA; cdr3_nt: TGTGCCAGCAGCTTAGCTATTAGCGCGAGGGCCAACGTCCTGACTTTC; cdr3_aa: CASSLAISARANVLTF
j_call: TRBJ2-5; v_call: TRBV2; clone_size: few; d_call: NA; cdr3_nt: TGTGCCAGCAAGCGTGGGTCGTCACCGGAGACCCAGTACTTC; cdr3_aa: CASKRGSSPETQYF
j_call: TRBJ2-1; v_call: TRBV29-1; clone_size: NA; d_call: NA; cdr3_nt: TGCAGCGTTGGGGCGGGGACTTCAAATTTACGTAATGAGCAGTTCTTC; cdr3_aa: CSVGAGTSNLRNEQFF
j_call: TRBJ1-5; v_call: TRBV16; clone_size: NA; d_call: NA; cdr3_nt: TGTGCCAGCAGCCTTAAATATCAGCCCCAGCATTTT; cdr3_aa: CASSLKYQPQHF
j_call: TRBJ1-1; v_call: TRBV28; clone_size: NA; d_call: NA; cdr3_nt: TGTGCCAGCAGTTTCGGGGTCACTGAAGCTTTCTTT; cdr3_aa: CASSFGVTEAFF
j_call: TRBJ1-5; v_call: TRBV19; clone_size: NA; d_call: NA; cdr3_nt: TGTGCCAGTGGAGAGTTAGCCGGGGGCGGGCAGCCCCAGCATTTT; cdr3_aa: CASGELAGGGQPQHF
j_call: TRBJ2-2; v_call: TRBV4-2; clone_size: NA; d_call: NA; cdr3_nt: TGTGCCAGCAGCTTGGCGTTTGGAACTGGGAAAAACACCGGGGAGCTGTTTTTT; cdr3_aa: CASSLAFGTGKNTGELFF
j_call: TRBJ2-7; v_call: TRBV5-1; clone_size: NA; d_call: NA; cdr3_nt: TGCGCCAGCAGCATAACAGGGCGGTACGAGCAGTACTTC; cdr3_aa: CASSITGRYEQYF
j_call: TRBJ2-7; v_call: TRBV4-1; clone_size: few; d_call: NA; cdr3_nt: TGCGCCAGCAGCCAAGATCTTGGCAGGGGAACCTACGAGCAGTACTTC; cdr3_aa: CASSQDLGRGTYEQYF
j_call: TRBJ2-3; v_call: TRBV7-3; clone_size: NA; d_call: NA; cdr3_nt: TGTGCCAGCAGCTTAACGGGCGGCACAGATACGCAGTATTTT; cdr3_aa: CASSLTGGTDTQYF
j_call: TRBJ1-2; v_call: TRBV11-2; clone_size: NA; d_call: NA; cdr3_nt: TGTGCCAGCAGCTTAGATCATTACCGCAACTATGGCTACACCTTC; cdr3_aa: CASSLDHYRNYGYTF
j_call: TRBJ1-5; v_call: TRBV19; clone_size: many; d_call: NA; cdr3_nt: TGTGCCAGTAGTACCCTACTCCAGGGTCAGCCCCAGCATTTT; cdr3_aa: CASSTLLQGQPQHF
j_call: TRBJ2-3; v_call: TRBV28; clone_size: few; d_call: NA; cdr3_nt: TGTGCCAGCAGTTTATCTAGCACAGATACGCAGTATTTT; cdr3_aa: CASSLSSTDTQYF
j_call: TRBJ2-4; v_call: TRBV28; clone_size: many; d_call: NA; cdr3_nt: TGTGCCAGCAGTTTAATTCGTTCGGCCCTAGCCAAAAACATTCAGTACTTC; cdr3_aa: CASSLIRSALAKNIQYF
j_call: TRBJ2-7; v_call: TRBV30; clone_size: NA; d_call: TRBD1; cdr3_nt: TGTGCCTGGAGTTCGACAGGGGTCTCCTACGAGCAGTACTTC; cdr3_aa: CAWSSTGVSYEQYF
j_call: TRBJ2-3; v_call: TRBV4-1; clone_size: NA; d_call: TRBD1; cdr3_nt: TGCGCCAGCAGCCTAGGGACAGGGGGCCTAGATACGCAGTATTTT; cdr3_aa: CASSLGTGGLDTQYF
j_call: TRBJ1-4; v_call: TRBV6-1; clone_size: NA; d_call: TRBD1; cdr3_nt: TGTGCCAGCGGAATAACAGGGGTAGATGAAAAACTGTTTTTT; cdr3_aa: CASGITGVDEKLFF
j_call: TRBJ2-1; v_call: TRBV9; clone_size: NA; d_call: NA; cdr3_nt: TGTGCCAGCAGCGTAGAAAGGGTTTCCTACAATGAGCAGTTCTTC; cdr3_aa: CASSVERVSYNEQFF